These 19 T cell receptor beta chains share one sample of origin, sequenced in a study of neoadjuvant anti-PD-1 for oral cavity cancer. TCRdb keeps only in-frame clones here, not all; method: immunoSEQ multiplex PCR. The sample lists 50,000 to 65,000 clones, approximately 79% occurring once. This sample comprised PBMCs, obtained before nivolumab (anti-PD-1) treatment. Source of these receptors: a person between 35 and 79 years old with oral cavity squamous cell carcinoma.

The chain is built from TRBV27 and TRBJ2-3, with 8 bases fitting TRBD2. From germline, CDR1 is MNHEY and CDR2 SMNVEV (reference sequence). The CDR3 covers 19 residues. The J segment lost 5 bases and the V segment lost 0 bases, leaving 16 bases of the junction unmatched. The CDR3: CASSLSRTGGSRSRDTQYF. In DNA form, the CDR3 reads TGTGCCAGCAGTTTATCGCGAACGGGAGGGTCCCGGTCGAGAGATACGCAGTATTTT.

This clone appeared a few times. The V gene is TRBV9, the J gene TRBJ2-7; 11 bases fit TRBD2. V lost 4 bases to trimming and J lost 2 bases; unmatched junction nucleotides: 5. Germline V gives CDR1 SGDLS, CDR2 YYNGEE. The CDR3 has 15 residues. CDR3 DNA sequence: TGTGCCAGCAGCTTCGGGACTAGCGGAACCTACGAGCAGTACTTC. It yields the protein CASSFGTSGTYEQYF.

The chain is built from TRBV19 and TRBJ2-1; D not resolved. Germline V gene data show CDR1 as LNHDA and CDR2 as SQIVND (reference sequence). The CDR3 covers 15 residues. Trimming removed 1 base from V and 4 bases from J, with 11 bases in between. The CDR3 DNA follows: TGTGCCAGTAGTATAGCTAAGCGAGCATACAATGAGCAGTTCTTC. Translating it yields CASSIAKRAYNEQFF.

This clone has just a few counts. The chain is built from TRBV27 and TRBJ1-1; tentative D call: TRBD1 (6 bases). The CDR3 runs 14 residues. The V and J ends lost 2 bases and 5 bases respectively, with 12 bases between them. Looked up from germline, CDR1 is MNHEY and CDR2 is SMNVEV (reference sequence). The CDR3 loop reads CASSLIWGRTEAFF. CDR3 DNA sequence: TGTGCCAGCAGTTTAATCTGGGGGCGGACTGAAGCTTTCTTT.

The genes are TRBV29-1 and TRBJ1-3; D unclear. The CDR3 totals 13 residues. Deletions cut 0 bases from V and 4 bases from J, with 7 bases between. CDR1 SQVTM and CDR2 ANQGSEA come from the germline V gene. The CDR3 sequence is CSVEESAGNTIYF. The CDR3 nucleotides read TGCAGCGTTGAAGAGTCAGCAGGAAACACCATATATTTT.

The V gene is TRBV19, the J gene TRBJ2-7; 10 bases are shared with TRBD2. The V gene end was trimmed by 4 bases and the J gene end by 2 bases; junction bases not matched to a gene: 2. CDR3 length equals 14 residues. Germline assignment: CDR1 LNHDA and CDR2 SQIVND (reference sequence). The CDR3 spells CASSNSGRAYEQYF. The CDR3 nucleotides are TGTGCCAGTAGTAACAGCGGGAGGGCCTACGAGCAGTACTTC.

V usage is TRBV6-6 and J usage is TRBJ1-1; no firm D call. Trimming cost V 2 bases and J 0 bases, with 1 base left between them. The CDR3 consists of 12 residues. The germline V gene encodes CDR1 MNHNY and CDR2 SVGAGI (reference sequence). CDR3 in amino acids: CASSYMNTEAFF. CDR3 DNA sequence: TGTGCCAGCAGTTACATGAACACTGAAGCTTTCTTT.

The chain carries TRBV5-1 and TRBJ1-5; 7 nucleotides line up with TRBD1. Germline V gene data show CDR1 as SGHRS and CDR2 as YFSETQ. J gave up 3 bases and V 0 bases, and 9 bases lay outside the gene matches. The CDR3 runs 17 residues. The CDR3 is CASSLGTQGVDNQPQHF. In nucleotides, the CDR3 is TGCGCCAGCAGCTTGGGTACGCAGGGGGTGGACAATCAGCCCCAGCATTTT.

The CDR3 sequence is CASSTARGAGELFF. The CDR3 DNA reads as TGTGCCAGCAGTACGGCACGTGGTGCCGGGGAGCTGTTTTTT. The chain employs TRBV6-5 and TRBJ2-2; D is uncertain. Germline V gene lookup returns CDR1 MNHEY and CDR2 SVGAGI. Deletions cut 5 bases from V and 6 bases from J, with 13 bases between. The CDR3 is 14 amino acids.

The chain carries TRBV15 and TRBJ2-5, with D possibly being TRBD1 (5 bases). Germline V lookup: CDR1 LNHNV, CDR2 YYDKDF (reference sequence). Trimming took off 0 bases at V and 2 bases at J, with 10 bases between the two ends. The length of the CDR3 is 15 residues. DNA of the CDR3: TGTGCCACCAGCAGAGATGGGGCAGAGCAAGAGACCCAGTACTTC. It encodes CATSRDGAEQETQYF.

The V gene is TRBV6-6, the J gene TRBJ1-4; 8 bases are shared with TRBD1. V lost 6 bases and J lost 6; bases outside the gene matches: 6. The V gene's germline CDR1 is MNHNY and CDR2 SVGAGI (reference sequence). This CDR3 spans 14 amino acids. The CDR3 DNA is TGTGCCAGCAGGACAGGGACAGGCTATGAAAAACTGTTTTTT. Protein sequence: CASRTGTGYEKLFF.

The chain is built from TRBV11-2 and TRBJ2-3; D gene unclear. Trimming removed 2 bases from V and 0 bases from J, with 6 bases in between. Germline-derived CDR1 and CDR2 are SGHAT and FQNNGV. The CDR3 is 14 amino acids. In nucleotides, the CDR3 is TGTGCCAGCAGCTTAAGCGTTAGCACAGATACGCAGTATTTT. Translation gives CASSLSVSTDTQYF.

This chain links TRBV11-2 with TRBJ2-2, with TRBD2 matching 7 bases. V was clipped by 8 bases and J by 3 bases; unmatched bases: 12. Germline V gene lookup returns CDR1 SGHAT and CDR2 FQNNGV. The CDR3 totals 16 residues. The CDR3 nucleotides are TGTGCCAGCCGAGACCCCGGGACTACATACACCGGGGAGCTGTTTTTT. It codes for CASRDPGTTYTGELFF.

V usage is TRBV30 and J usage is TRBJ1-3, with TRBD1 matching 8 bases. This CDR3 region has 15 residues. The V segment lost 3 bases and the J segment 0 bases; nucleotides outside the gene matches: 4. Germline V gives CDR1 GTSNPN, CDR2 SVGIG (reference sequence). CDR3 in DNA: TGTGCCTGGAGAACAGGGGGAAGCTCTGGAAACACCATATATTTT. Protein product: CAWRTGGSSGNTIYF.

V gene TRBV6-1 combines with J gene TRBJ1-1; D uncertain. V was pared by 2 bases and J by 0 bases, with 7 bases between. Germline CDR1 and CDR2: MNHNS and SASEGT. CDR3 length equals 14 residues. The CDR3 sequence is CASSEIQLNTEAFF. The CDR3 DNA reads TGTGCCAGCAGTGAAATACAGCTGAACACTGAAGCTTTCTTT.

The CDR3 coding sequence is TGTGCCAGCAGTTCCCAGGAGGGAATCGCTGAAGCTTTCTTT. Protein: CASSSQEGIAEAFF. The chain has TRBV27 and TRBJ1-1; no clear D gene. CDR3 length equals 14 residues. Trimming stripped 4 bases from V and 6 bases from J, with 15 bases between. The germline V gene has CDR1 MNHEY and CDR2 SMNVEV (reference sequence).

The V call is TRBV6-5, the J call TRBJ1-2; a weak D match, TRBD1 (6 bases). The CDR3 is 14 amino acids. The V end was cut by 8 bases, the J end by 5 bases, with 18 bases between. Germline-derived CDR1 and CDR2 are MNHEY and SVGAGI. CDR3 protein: CASRGPAERYGYTF. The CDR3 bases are TGTGCCAGCCGGGGGCCAGCGGAAAGATATGGCTACACCTTC.

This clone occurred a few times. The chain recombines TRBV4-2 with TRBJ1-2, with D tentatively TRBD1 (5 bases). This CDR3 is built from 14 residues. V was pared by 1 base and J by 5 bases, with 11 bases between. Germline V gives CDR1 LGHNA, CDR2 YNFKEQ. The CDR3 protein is CASSQVGTEYGYTF. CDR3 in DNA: TGTGCCAGCAGCCAAGTTGGGACGGAATATGGCTACACCTTC.

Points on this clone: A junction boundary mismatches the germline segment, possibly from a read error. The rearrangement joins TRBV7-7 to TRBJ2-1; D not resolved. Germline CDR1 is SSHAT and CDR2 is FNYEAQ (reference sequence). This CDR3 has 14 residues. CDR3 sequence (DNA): TGTGCTAGCAGCTCCCTGCCTCCTGGCAATGAGCAGTTCTTC. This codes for CASSSLPPGNEQFF.